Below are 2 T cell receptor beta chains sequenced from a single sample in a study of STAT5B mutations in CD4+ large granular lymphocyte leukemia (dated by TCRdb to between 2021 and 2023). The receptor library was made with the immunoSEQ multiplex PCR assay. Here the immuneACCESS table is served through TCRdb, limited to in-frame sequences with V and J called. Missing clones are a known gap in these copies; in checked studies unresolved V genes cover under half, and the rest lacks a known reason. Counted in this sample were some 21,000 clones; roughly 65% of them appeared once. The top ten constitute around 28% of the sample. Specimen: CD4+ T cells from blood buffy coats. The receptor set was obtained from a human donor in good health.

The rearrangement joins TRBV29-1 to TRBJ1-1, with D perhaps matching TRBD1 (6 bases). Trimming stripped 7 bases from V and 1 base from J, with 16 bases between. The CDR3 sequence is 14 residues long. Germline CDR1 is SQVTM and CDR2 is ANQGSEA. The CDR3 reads CSASKGDANTEAFF. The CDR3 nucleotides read TGCAGCGCCTCGAAGGGGGACGCGAACACTGAAGCTTTCTTT.

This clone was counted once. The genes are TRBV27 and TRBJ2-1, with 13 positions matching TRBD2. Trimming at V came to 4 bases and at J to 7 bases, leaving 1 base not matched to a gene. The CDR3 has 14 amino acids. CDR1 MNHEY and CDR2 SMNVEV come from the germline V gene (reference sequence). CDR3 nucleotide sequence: TGTGCCAGCAGTTGGACTAGCGGGGGAAATGAGCAGTTCTTC. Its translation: CASSWTSGGNEQFF.